The TCR beta chain described here comes from a study of CD8 T cells in ankylosing spondylitis. Notes on the study in general: What seemed typical of ankylosing spondylitis blood was a TCR beta motif built from several highly homologous variants.

Comment on this clonotype: Its target is unknown.

This CDR3 has 14 residues. V shed 3 bases and J shed 6 bases, with 11 bases lying between them. Germline V gives CDR1 LNHDA, CDR2 SQIVND (reference sequence). TCRdb re-analysed the 5' RACE reads in MiXCR, keeping a single row per CDR3 protein. The sample yields around 430,000 distinct CDR3 sequences, under 20% seen once. The V and J genes are TRBV19 and TRBJ2-2; D gene uncertain. The source material was blood, either unsorted or a sorted T cell fraction (not recorded which). This sequence was found in a male donor with ankylosing spondylitis. In nucleotides, the CDR3 is TGTGCCAGTAGTATCGGGTTTGAGGCCGGGGAGCTGTTTTTT. Translated, it gives CASSIGFEAGELFF.